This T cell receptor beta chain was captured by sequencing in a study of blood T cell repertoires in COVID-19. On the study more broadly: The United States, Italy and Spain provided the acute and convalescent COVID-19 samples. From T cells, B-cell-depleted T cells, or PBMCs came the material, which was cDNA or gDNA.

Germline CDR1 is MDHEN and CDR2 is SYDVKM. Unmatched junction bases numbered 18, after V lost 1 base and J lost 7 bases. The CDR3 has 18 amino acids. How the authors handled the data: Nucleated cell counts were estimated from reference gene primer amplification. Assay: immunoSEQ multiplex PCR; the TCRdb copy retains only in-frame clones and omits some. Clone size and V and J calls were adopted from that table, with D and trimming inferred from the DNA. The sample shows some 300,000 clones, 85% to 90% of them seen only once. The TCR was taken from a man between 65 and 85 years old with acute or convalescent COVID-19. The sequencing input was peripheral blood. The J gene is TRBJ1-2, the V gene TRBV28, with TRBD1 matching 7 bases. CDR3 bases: TGTGCCAGCAGTTTATTCACCGACAGGGCGACGGTATCTATTGGCTACACCTTC. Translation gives CASSLFTDRATVSIGYTF.